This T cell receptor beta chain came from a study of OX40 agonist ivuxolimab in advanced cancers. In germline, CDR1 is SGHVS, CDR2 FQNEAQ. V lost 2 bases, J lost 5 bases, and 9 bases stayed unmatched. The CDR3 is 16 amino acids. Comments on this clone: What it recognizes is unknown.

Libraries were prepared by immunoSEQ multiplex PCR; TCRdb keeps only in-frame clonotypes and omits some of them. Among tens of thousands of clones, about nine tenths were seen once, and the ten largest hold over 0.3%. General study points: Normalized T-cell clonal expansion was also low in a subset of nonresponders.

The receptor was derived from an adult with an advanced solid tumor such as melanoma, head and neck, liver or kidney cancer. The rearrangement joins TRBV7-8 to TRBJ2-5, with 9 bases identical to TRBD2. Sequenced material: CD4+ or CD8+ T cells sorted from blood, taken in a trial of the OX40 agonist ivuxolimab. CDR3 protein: CASSLSRGGAGETQYF. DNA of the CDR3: TGTGCCAGCAGCTTAAGCCGCGGGGGGGCTGGGGAGACCCAGTACTTC. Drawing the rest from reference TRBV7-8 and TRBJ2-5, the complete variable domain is GAGVSQSPRYKVAKRGQDVALRCDPISGHVSLFWYQQALGQGPEFLTYFQNEAQLDKSGLPSDRFFAERPEGSVSTLKIQRTQQEDSAVYLCASSLSRGGAGETQYFGPGTRLLVL.